These 7 T cell receptor beta chains were sequenced from one sample in a study of identical twins listed by TCRdb under 2016. The library was generated by 5' RACE. Sequencing was carried out with an Illumina HiSeq 2000. The raw public data were reprocessed by TCRdb itself: fastp quality trimming at Q25, MiXCR clonotype calling, in-frame beta chains only. CDR3 protein sequences are deduplicated, and each keeps its most common genes and DNA. The sample table lists around 250,000 distinct CDR3 sequences, about 13% of them with a count of one. 3.5% to 5% of the sample is in the top ten clones. The data also belong to a second study, concerning yellow fever vaccine responses in identical twins.

Sequenced sample: memory (CD45RO+) T cells sorted from blood. Taken with the paper, the label for cell subset or site translates to: CD45RO+ enriched T cells. The receptors shown here come from a woman under 30 in good health.

This clonotype turned up a few times. This chain connects TRBV20-1 to TRBJ2-3; 11 bases agree with TRBD2. The J segment lost 4 bases and the V segment lost 6 bases, leaving 9 bases of the junction unmatched. CDR3 size: 15 residues. Germline-derived CDR1 and CDR2 are DFQATT and SNEGSKA (reference sequence). As DNA, the CDR3 is TGCAGTGCCATTAGCGGGGGGGCGGTCTCAGATACGCAGTATTTT. Protein: CSAISGGAVSDTQYF.

The chain links TRBV2 to TRBJ1-5; D remains unclear. In germline, CDR1 is SNHLY, CDR2 FYNNEI. This CDR3 comprises 13 residues. Trimming shortened V by 8 bases and J by 3 bases, and 11 bases separated the two germline ends. CDR3 DNA: TGTGCCAGCGGTCCTGGTCCCAATCAGCCCCAGCATTTT. Its protein is CASGPGPNQPQHF.

The chain has TRBV27 and TRBJ2-3, with TRBD2 identical over 8 bases. The germline V gene encodes CDR1 MNHEY and CDR2 SMNVEV (reference sequence). V was clipped by 5 bases and J by 0 bases; unmatched bases: 4. The CDR3 extends over 15 amino acids. CDR3 DNA sequence: TGTGCCAGCAGTACGCGGGGGGAGAGCACAGATACGCAGTATTTT. Translation: CASSTRGESTDTQYF.

This clonotype was recorded a few times. This chain links TRBV6-5 with TRBJ2-3; unclear D gene. This CDR3 is built from 15 residues. V was clipped by 0 bases and J by 9 bases, with 16 bases between them. Looked up from germline, CDR1 is MNHEY and CDR2 is SVGAGI. CDR3 nucleotide sequence: TGTGCCAGCAGTTACTCAGACCCGCTCAGGTCCACGCAGTATTTT. As protein: CASSYSDPLRSTQYF.

The rearrangement links TRBV28 to TRBJ2-1, with D uncertain. This CDR3 is 14 amino acids long. Trimming took 4 bases from V and 6 from J, leaving 13 bases between them. CDR1 is MDHEN and CDR2 is SYDVKM in the germline V gene. Written as DNA, the CDR3 is TGTGCCAGCAGTTCTCGGGCGTACGGCAATGAGCAGTTCTTC. Its protein product is CASSSRAYGNEQFF.

This clonotype showed up just a few times. This chain connects TRBV5-1 to TRBJ2-7, with D uncertain. The V end lost 1 base, the J end lost 5 bases, and 10 bases lay between the germline ends. The CDR3 covers 13 residues. Per germline, CDR1 SGHRS and CDR2 YFSETQ. The CDR3 region is CASSLKRLDEQYF. DNA for the CDR3: TGCGCCAGCAGCTTGAAGCGCTTGGACGAGCAGTACTTC.

This clonotype occurred many times. The rearrangement uses TRBV9 and TRBJ2-5; D uncertain. V was cut by 3 bases and J by 1 base, with 10 bases left in between. Germline V gives CDR1 SGDLS, CDR2 YYNGEE. This CDR3 is 14 amino acids long. CDR3 bases: TGTGCCAGCAGCGAGATCGGGTTCCAAGAGACCCAGTACTTC. This translates into CASSEIGFQETQYF.